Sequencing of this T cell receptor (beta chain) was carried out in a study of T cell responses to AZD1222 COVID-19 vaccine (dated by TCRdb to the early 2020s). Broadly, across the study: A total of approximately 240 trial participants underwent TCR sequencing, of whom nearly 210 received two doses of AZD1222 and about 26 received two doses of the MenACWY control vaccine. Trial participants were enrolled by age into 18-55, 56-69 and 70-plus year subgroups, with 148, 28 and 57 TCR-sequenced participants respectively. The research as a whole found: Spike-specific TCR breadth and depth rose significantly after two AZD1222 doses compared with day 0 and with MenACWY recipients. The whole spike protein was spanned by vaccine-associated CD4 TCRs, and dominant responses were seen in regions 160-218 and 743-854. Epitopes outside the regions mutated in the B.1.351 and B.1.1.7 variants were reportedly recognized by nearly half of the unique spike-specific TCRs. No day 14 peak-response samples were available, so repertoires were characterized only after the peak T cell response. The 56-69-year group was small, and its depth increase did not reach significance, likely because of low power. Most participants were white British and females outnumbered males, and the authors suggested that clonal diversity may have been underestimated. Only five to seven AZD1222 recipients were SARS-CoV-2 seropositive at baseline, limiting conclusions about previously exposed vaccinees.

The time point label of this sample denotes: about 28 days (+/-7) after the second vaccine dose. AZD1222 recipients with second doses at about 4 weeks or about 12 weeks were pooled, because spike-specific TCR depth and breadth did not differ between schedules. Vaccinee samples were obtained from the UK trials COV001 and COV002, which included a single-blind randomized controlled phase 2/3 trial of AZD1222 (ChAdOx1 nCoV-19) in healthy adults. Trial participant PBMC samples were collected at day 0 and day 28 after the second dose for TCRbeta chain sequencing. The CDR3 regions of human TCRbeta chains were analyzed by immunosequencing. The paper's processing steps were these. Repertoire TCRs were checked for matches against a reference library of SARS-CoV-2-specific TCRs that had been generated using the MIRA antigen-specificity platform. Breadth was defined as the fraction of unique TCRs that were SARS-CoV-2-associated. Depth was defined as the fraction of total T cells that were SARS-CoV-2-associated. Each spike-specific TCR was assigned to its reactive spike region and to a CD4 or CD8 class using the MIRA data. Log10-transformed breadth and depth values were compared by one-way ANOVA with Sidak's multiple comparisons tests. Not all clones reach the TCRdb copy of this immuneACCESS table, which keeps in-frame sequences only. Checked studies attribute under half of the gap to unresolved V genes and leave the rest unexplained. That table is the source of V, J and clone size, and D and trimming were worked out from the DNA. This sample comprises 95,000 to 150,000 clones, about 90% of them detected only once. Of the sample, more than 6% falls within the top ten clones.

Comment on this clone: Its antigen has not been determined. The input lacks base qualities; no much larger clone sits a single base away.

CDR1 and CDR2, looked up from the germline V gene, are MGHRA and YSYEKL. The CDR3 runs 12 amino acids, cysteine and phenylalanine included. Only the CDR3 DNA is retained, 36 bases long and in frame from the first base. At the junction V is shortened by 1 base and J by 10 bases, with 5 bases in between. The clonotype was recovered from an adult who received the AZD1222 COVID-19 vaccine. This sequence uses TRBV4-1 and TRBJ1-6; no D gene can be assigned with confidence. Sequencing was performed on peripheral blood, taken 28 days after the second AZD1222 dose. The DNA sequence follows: TGCGCCAGCAGCCAAGTGGGGTCACCCCTCCACTTT. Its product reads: CASSQVGSPLHF.